The 9 T cell receptor beta chains below were found in one sample sequenced in a study of blood T cell repertoires in COVID-19. The protocol was immunoSEQ multiplex PCR, while the TCRdb copy is restricted to in-frame clones and leaves out a portion. The sample consists of over 200,000 clones, 85% to 90% of them appearing once. Sequences were obtained from PBMCs or T cells enriched from blood (not recorded which). The origin of the receptors is a woman aged 50 to 65 in a cohort exposed to, infected with or recovered from COVID-19 (not recorded which).

Note on this clone: Other DNA sequences within the sample encode an identical CDR3. The chain links TRBV10-3 to TRBJ1-5; the match to TRBD1 covers 9 bases. V lost 0 bases to trimming and J lost 1 base; unmatched junction nucleotides: 4. Germline CDR1 ENHRY, CDR2 SYGVKD. The CDR3 runs 17 residues. CDR3 sequence (DNA): TGTGCCATCAGTGAGTCGGGACAGGGTAAGAGCAATCAGCCCCAGCATTTT. As protein: CAISESGQGKSNQPQHF.

This clone has just a few counts. The V gene is TRBV18, the J gene TRBJ1-2; no clear D gene. The CDR3 consists of 14 residues. Germline V gives CDR1 KGHSH, CDR2 LQKENI. Trimming cost V 5 bases and J 6 bases, with 16 bases left between them. Written as DNA, the CDR3 is TGTGCCAGCTCAGCCGGACGGGATACCGATGGCTACACCTTC. It yields the protein CASSAGRDTDGYTF.

V is TRBV5-1 and J is TRBJ2-1; D ambiguous. V was trimmed by 5 bases and J by 8 bases, leaving 11 bases between them. Germline V gene sequence: CDR1 SGHRS, CDR2 YFSETQ. The CDR3 runs to 12 residues. The CDR3 DNA is TGCGCCAGCAGAGAGGCGAGCTATGAGCAGTTCTTC. Translated, it gives CASREASYEQFF.

The chain recombines TRBV19 with TRBJ2-1; the match to TRBD2 covers 7 bases. The germline V gene has CDR1 LNHDA and CDR2 SQIVND (reference sequence). With 0 bases clipped from V and 2 bases from J, the junction kept 4 bases outside the gene matches. The CDR3 spans 16 residues. The CDR3 sequence: CASSIDLRGAYNEQFF. CDR3 DNA: TGTGCCAGTAGTATAGATCTCCGGGGGGCCTACAATGAGCAGTTCTTC.

This clone was recorded once. The V call is TRBV18, the J call TRBJ1-3; D not certain. The V end lost 5 bases, the J end lost 0 bases, and 11 bases lay between the germline ends. The CDR3 totals 15 residues. Germline V CDR1 and CDR2: KGHSH, LQKENI. As DNA, the CDR3 is TGTGCCAGCTCATCTTCACAAAACTCTGGAAACACCATATATTTT. Residues: CASSSSQNSGNTIYF.

The rearrangement links TRBV5-4 to TRBJ1-5; 11 bases align to TRBD1. CDR1 is SGHNT and CDR2 is YYREEE in the germline V gene (reference sequence). The CDR3 is made up of 14 amino acids. The V and J ends lost 4 bases and 7 bases, in that order; junction bases with no gene match: 4. CDR3 region: CASSTGQGDQPQHF. The CDR3 DNA reads as TGTGCCAGCAGCACGGGACAGGGGGACCAGCCCCAGCATTTT. The whole variable domain, filled in from reference TRBV5-4 and TRBJ1-5, reads ETGVTQSPTHLIKTRGQQVTLRCSSQSGHNTVSWYQQALGQGPQFIFQYYREEENGRGNFPPRFSGLQFPNYSSELNVNALELDDSALYLCASSTGQGDQPQHFGDGTRLSIL.

This clone was seen a single time. The rearrangement links TRBV12-2 to TRBJ1-5; TRBD1, as called in the table, went unchecked against the DNA. TRBV12-2 represents a pseudogene. This CDR3 region has 17 residues. As DNA, the CDR3 is TGTGCAGTTACCCGGGACAGGGGGACACATAGCAATCAGCCCCAGCATTTT. This codes for CAVTRDRGTHSNQPQHF.

The chain joins TRBV5-6 to TRBJ1-2; 9 bases are shared with TRBD1. Germline trimming cut 5 bases from V and 4 bases from J; bases unmatched to any gene: 3. In germline, CDR1 is SGHDT, CDR2 YYEEEE. This CDR3 comprises 13 residues. The CDR3 DNA reads TGTGCCAGCAGTCCGGACAGGGGCTATGGCTACACCTTC. It codes for CASSPDRGYGYTF.

The V gene is TRBV24-1, the J gene TRBJ1-4; 7 bases agree with TRBD1. The germline gives CDR1 KGHDR, CDR2 SFDVKD. The CDR3 extends over 15 amino acids. The J segment lost 0 bases and the V segment lost 4 bases, leaving 1 base of the junction unmatched. CDR3 protein: CATSEGGATNEKLFF. CDR3 bases: TGTGCCACCAGTGAAGGGGGCGCAACTAATGAAAAACTGTTTTTT.